Here is one TCR beta chain with its context. The CDR3 extends over 13 amino acids. V was pared by 9 bases and J by 3 bases, with 9 bases between. Per germline, CDR1 SNHLY and CDR2 FYNNEI. Assay used: immunoSEQ multiplex PCR; TCRdb lists only in-frame clones, some missing. This repertoire shows 85,000 to 90,000 clones, approximately 82% found once; its top ten account for 1.2%. The data were obtained in a study of blood T cell repertoires in COVID-19. The gene calls are TRBV2 and TRBJ1-6; tentative D call: TRBD1 (5 bases). This TCR came from an elderly woman with acute or convalescent COVID-19. The sample comprised peripheral blood. CDR3 sequence (DNA): TGTGCCAGTATCAGGGACTATAATTCACCCCTCCACTTT. It specifies CASIRDYNSPLHF.